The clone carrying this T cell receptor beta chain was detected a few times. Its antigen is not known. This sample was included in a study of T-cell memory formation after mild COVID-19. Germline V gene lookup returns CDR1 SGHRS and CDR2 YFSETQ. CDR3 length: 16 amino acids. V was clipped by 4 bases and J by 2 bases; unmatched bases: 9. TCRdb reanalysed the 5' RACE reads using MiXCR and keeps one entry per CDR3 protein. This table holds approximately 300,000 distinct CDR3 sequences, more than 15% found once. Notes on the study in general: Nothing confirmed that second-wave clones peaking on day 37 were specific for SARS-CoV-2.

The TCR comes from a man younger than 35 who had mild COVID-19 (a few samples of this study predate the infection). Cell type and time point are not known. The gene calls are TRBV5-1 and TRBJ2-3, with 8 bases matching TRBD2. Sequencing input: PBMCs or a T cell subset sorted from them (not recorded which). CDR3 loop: CASSPSPLAATDTQYF. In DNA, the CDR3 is TGCGCCAGCAGCCCATCGCCACTAGCGGCCACAGATACGCAGTATTTT.